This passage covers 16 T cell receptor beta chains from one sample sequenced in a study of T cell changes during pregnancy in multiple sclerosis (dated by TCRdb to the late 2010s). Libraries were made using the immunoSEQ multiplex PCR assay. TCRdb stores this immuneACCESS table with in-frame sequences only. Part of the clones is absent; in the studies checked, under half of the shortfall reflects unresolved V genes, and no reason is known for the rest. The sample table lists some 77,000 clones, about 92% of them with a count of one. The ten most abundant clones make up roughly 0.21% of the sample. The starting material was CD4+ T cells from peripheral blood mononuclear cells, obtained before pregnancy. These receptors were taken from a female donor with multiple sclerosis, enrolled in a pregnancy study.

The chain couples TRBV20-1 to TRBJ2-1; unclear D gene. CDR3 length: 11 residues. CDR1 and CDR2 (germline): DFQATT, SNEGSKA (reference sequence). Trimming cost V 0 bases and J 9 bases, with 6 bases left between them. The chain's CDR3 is CSARDAGEQFF. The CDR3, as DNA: TGCAGTGCTAGAGATGCCGGTGAGCAGTTCTTC.

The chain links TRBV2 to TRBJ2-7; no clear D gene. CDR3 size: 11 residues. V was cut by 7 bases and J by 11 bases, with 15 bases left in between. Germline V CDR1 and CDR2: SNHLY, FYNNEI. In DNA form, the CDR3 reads TGTGCCAGCACCATATCGACAAACAAGTACTTC. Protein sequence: CASTISTNKYF.

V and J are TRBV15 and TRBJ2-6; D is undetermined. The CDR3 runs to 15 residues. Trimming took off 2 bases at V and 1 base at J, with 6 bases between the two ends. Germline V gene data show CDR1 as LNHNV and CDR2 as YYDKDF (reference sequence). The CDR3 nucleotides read TGTGCCACCAGCAGAACACAGTCTGGGGCCAACGTCCTGACTTTC. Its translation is CATSRTQSGANVLTF.

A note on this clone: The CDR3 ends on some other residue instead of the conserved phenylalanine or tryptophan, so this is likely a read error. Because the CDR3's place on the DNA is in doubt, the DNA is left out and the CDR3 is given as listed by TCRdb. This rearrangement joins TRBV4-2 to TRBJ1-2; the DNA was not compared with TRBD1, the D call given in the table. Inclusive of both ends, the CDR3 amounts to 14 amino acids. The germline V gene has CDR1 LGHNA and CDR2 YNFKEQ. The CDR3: CASSQDNFAGALTI.

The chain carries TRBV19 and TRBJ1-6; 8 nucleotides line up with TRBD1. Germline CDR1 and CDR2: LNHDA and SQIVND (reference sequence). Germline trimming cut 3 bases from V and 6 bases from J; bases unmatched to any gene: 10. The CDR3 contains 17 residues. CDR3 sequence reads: CASSMDSGTGPNSPLHF. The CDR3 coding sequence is TGTGCCAGTAGTATGGACTCCGGGACAGGACCTAATTCACCCCTCCACTTT.

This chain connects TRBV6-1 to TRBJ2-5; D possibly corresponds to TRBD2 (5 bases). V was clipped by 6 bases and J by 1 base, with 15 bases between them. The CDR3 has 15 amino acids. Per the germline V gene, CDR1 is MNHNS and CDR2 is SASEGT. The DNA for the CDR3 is TGTGCCAGCAGCCCCCCGGGGAGCCTCCAAGAGACCCAGTACTTC. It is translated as CASSPPGSLQETQYF.

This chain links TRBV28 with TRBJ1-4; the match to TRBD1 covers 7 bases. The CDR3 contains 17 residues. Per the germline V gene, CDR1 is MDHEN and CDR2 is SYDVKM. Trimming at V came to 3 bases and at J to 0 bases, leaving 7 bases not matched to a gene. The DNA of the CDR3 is TGTGCCAGCAGTTTCAGGGGGGCATCAGCAACTAATGAAAAACTGTTTTTT. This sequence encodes CASSFRGASATNEKLFF.

In nucleotides, the CDR3 is TGTGCCAGCTCACCGGCGGGACTCCTAGAGACCCAGTACTTC. Amino acid sequence: CASSPAGLLETQYF. The gene calls are TRBV18 and TRBJ2-5; D might be TRBD2 (6 bases). V was trimmed by 3 bases and J by 4 bases, leaving 12 bases between them. The germline gives CDR1 KGHSH, CDR2 LQKENI. This CDR3 has 14 amino acids.

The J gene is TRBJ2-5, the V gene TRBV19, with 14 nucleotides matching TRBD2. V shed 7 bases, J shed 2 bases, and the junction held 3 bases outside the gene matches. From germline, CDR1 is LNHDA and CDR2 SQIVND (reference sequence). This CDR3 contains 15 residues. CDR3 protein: CASTWTSGGQETQYF. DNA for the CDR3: TGTGCCAGTACTTGGACTAGCGGGGGGCAAGAGACCCAGTACTTC.

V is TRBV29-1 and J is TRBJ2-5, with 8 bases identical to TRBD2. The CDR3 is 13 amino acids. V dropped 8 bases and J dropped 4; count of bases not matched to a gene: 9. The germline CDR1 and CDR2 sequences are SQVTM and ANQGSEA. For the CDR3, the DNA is TGCAGCTCCCGGGAGGGGTTAAGAGAGACCCAGTACTTC. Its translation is CSSREGLRETQYF.

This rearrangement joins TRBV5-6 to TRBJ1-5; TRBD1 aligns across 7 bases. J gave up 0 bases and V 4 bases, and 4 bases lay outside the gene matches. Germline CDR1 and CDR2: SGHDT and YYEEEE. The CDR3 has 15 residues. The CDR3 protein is CASSMGQPSNQPQHF. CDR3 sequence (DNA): TGTGCCAGCAGCATGGGACAGCCTAGCAATCAGCCCCAGCATTTT.

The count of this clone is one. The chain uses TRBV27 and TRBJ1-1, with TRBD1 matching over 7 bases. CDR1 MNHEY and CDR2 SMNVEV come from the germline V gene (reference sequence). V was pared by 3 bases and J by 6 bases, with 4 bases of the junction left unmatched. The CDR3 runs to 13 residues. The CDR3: CASSFLQGSEAFF. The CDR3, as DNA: TGTGCCAGCAGTTTCCTACAGGGGTCTGAAGCTTTCTTT.

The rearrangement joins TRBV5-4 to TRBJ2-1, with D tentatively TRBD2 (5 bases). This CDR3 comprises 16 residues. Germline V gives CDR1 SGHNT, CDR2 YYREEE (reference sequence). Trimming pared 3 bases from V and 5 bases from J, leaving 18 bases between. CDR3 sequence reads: CASSSGGPGFNNEQFF. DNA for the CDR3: TGTGCCAGCAGCTCCGGAGGACCGGGATTTAACAATGAGCAGTTCTTC.

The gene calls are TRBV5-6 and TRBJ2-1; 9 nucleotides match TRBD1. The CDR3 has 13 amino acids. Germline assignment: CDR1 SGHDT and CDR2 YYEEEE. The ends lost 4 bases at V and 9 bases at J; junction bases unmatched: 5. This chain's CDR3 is CASSKWTGVEQFF. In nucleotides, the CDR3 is TGTGCCAGCAGCAAGTGGACAGGGGTTGAGCAGTTCTTC.

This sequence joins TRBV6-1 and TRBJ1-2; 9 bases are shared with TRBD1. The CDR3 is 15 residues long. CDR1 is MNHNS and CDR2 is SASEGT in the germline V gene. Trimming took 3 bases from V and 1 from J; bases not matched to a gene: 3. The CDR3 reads CASSEGQGHNYGYTF. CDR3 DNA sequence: TGTGCCAGCAGTGAGGGACAGGGACATAACTATGGCTACACCTTC.

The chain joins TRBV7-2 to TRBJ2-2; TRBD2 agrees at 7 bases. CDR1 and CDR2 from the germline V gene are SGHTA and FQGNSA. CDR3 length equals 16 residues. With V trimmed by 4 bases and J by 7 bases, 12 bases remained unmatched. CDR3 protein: CASSSAAGPGGGELFF. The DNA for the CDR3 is TGTGCCAGCAGCTCAGCCGCGGGCCCGGGAGGCGGGGAGCTGTTTTTT.